The 23 T cell receptor beta chains below were found in one sample sequenced in a study of blood T cells in healthy people across ages. A second PCR, run for roughly 7 to 12 cycles, used a sample-barcoded 5' primer plus a J-beta primer mix. Using its own MiXCR run on the 5' RACE reads, TCRdb lists one record per CDR3 protein. Among about 1,600,000 distinct CDR3 sequences listed, approximately 38% were seen once. Sequencing input: blood. The receptors were gathered from a woman between 18 and 30 years old in good health.

In its sample, this clonotype was seen a few times. The rearrangement links TRBV4-1 to TRBJ2-7, with unresolved D. V shed 5 bases and J shed 1 base, with 15 bases lying between them. This CDR3 spans 15 amino acids. Per the germline V gene, CDR1 is MGHRA and CDR2 is YSYEKL. The CDR3 DNA reads TGCGCCAGCAGCTCCAGAGAACAGTCATCCTACGAGCAGTACTTC. It codes for CASSSREQSSYEQYF.

This clonotype was counted only a few times. The chain combines TRBV29-1 with TRBJ2-7; 8 bases align to TRBD2. Germline loops: CDR1 SQVTM, CDR2 ANQGSEA. J gave up 0 bases and V 7 bases, and 20 bases lay outside the gene matches. The CDR3 covers 18 residues. This chain's CDR3 is CSATEGRNSGVASYEQYF. In nucleotides, the CDR3 is TGCAGCGCCACCGAGGGTCGAAATAGCGGGGTTGCCTCCTACGAGCAGTACTTC.

The chain is built from TRBV29-1 and TRBJ2-7, with a possible D match to TRBD1 (6 bases). The CDR3 extends over 13 amino acids. Trimming cost V 1 base and J 6 bases, with 13 bases left between them. Germline loops: CDR1 SQVTM, CDR2 ANQGSEA. The CDR3 nucleotides read TGCAGCGTTGAAGGCAGGGGCGTCGTCGAGCAGTACTTC. Protein: CSVEGRGVVEQYF.

The chain employs TRBV3-1 and TRBJ2-5; 7 nucleotides agree with TRBD2. The germline gives CDR1 LGHDT, CDR2 YNNKEL (reference sequence). CDR3 size: 20 residues. V trimming: 2 bases; J trimming: 1 base; junction bases outside the gene matches: 19. The CDR3 loop is CASSQRRPVAGVRTQETQYF. The CDR3 bases are TGTGCCAGCAGCCAAAGAAGGCCCGTAGCGGGCGTACGGACCCAAGAGACCCAGTACTTC.

DNA of the CDR3: TGTGCCAGCGAGCAGGGGACCGAAGCTTTCTTT. Its protein is CASEQGTEAFF. This chain joins TRBV2 and TRBJ1-1; D possibly corresponds to TRBD1 (6 bases). The length of the CDR3 is 11 residues. V was clipped by 8 bases and J by 8 bases, with 12 bases between them. Germline CDR1 and CDR2: SNHLY and FYNNEI.

CDR3 amino acids: CASSEAAGTSFEQYF. CDR3 nucleotide sequence: TGTGCCAGCAGTGAAGCGGCCGGGACCTCATTCGAGCAGTACTTC. The chain has TRBV6-1 and TRBJ2-7; D is perhaps TRBD1 or TRBD2 (5 bases each). Germline values: CDR1 MNHNS, CDR2 SASEGT. Trimming shortened V by 0 bases and J by 6 bases, and 15 bases separated the two germline ends. This CDR3 is built from 15 residues.

The chain joins TRBV20-1 to TRBJ2-7; 11 bases are shared with TRBD1. Germline V gives CDR1 DFQATT, CDR2 SNEGSKA (reference sequence). J was trimmed by 6 bases and V by 5 bases; bases with no gene match: 6. This CDR3 spans 13 amino acids. For the CDR3, the DNA is TGCAGTGCTCGTGGGACAGGGGGTGGCGAGCAGTACTTC. Its translation: CSARGTGGGEQYF.

Concerning this clonotype: No DNA is shown, since the ends of the CDR3 on it are uncertain; the CDR3 is the one TCRdb lists. This chain links TRBV12-3 or TRBV12-4 with TRBJ1-4; the table gives TRBD1 as D, unverified against the DNA. Inclusive of both ends, the CDR3 amounts to 15 amino acids. The CDR3 loop reads CASSTSTPGGEKLFF.

This clonotype was counted a few times. This chain joins TRBV7-2 and TRBJ2-7; 8 bases map to TRBD2. CDR1 SGHTA and CDR2 FQGNSA come from the germline V gene. The CDR3 consists of 16 residues. J gave up 7 bases and V 2 bases, and 13 bases lay outside the gene matches. The CDR3 DNA reads as TGTGCCAGCAGCTTACTGAGCGGGAGTGGTCTGTGGGAGCAGTACTTC. It specifies CASSLLSGSGLWEQYF.

V and J are TRBV2 and TRBJ2-1, with 9 bases identical to TRBD2. This CDR3 comprises 14 residues. Germline assignment: CDR1 SNHLY and CDR2 FYNNEI. V shed 7 bases and J 9 bases; nucleotides not matched to a gene: 10. The DNA of the CDR3 is TGTGCCAGCACTACCTTGGGGCGGGGGGGTGAGCAGTTCTTC. Amino acid sequence: CASTTLGRGGEQFF. The whole variable domain, filled in from reference TRBV2 and TRBJ2-1, reads EPEVTQTPSHQVTQMGQEVILRCVPISNHLYFYWYRQILGQKVEFLVSFYNNEISEKSEIFDDQFSVERPDGSNFTLKIRSTKLEDSAMYFCASTTLGRGGEQFFGPGTRLTVL.

The chain is built from TRBV5-8 and TRBJ2-3; D is unclear. The V gene lost 3 bases and the J gene lost 6 bases, with 23 bases spanning the gap. Germline CDR1 is SGHTS and CDR2 is YDEGEE. The CDR3 has 17 amino acids. The CDR3 protein is CASSSALVGTRVDTQYF. The CDR3 region has the DNA TGTGCCAGCAGCTCGGCATTAGTGGGCACCCGGGTGGATACGCAGTATTTT. The complete variable domain, with remaining parts taken from reference TRBV5-8 and TRBJ2-3, reads EAGVTQSPTHLIKTRGQQATLRCSPISGHTSVYWYQQALGLGLQFLLWYDEGEERNRGNFPPRFSGRQFPNYSSELNVNALELEDSALYLCASSSALVGTRVDTQYFGPGTRLTVL.

The chain joins TRBV27 to TRBJ2-7, with D possibly matching TRBD2 (6 bases). Near its end, the DNA agrees better with TRBJ2-5, so the J call may be wrong. There are 15 residues in the CDR3. Germline values: CDR1 MNHEY, CDR2 SMNVEV (reference sequence). CDR3 sequence: CASSFLGGGGETQYF. The CDR3 DNA reads as TGTGCCAGCAGTTTTCTGGGGGGTGGCGGTGAGACCCAGTACTTC.

This clonotype was observed a few times. This rearrangement joins TRBV24-1 to TRBJ2-6, with a weak D call TRBD1 (5 bases). The CDR3 length is 13 residues. CDR1 is KGHDR, CDR2 SFDVKD, per germline. Trimming removed 9 bases from V and 5 bases from J, with 10 bases in between. The CDR3 coding sequence is TGTGCCACCGGGGCGAAACGGGCCAACGTCCTGACTTTC. Translation gives CATGAKRANVLTF.

This CDR3 is CASSQGTGAGNEQFF. The CDR3 DNA reads as TGTGCCAGCAGCCAAGGAACAGGGGCCGGGAATGAGCAGTTCTTC. The chain is built from TRBV3-1 and TRBJ2-1, with TRBD1 matching 7 bases. Germline V gene sequence: CDR1 LGHDT, CDR2 YNNKEL (reference sequence). The trim removed 1 base at V and 7 bases at J, leaving 7 bases unmatched. The CDR3 loop spans 15 amino acids.

This chain connects TRBV4-1 to TRBJ1-1; TRBD1 agrees at 8 bases. After removal of 0 bases from V and 8 bases from J, the junction contained 14 bases not matched to a gene. The CDR3 consists of 17 residues. Germline-derived CDR1 and CDR2 are MGHRA and YSYEKL. CDR3 DNA sequence: TGCGCCAGCAGCCAAGATACCAGGGGGCGCTTCGGGAGAGAAGCTTTCTTT. Its translation: CASSQDTRGRFGREAFF.

The V gene is TRBV6-5, the J gene TRBJ1-2, with TRBD1 matching over 12 bases. J lost 2 bases, V lost 2 bases, and 6 bases had no gene match. This CDR3 contains 17 residues. The germline V gene encodes CDR1 MNHEY and CDR2 SVGAGI. The CDR3: CASSYQGQGASNYGYTF. CDR3 in DNA: TGTGCCAGCAGTTACCAGGGACAGGGGGCTTCCAACTATGGCTACACCTTC.

The chain links TRBV15 to TRBJ2-5; D might be TRBD2 (5 bases). V was cut by 3 bases and J by 3 bases, with 11 bases left in between. The CDR3 has 14 amino acids. CDR1 LNHNV and CDR2 YYDKDF come from the germline V gene (reference sequence). In DNA, the CDR3 is TGTGCCACCAGCAGGGTGGGAGAAAAAGAGACCCAGTACTTC. It yields the protein CATSRVGEKETQYF.

This clonotype was observed many times. J is TRBJ2-7 and V is TRBV9, with 8 bases lining up with TRBD2. The germline CDR1 and CDR2 sequences are SGDLS and YYNGEE. The CDR3 extends over 15 amino acids. With V trimmed by 0 bases and J by 3 bases, 5 bases remained unmatched. CDR3 sequence reads: CASSVGASGYYEQYF. CDR3 coding DNA: TGTGCCAGCAGCGTAGGAGCTAGCGGGTACTACGAGCAGTACTTC. Combining the CDR3 with reference TRBV9 and TRBJ2-7 gives the whole variable domain DSGVTQTPKHLITATGQRVTLRCSPRSGDLSVYWYQQSLDQGLQFLIQYYNGEERAKGNILERFSAQQFPDLHSELNLSSLELGDSALYFCASSVGASGYYEQYFGPGTRLTVT.

This clonotype was recorded many times. This chain links TRBV29-1 with TRBJ2-1; a weak D match, TRBD1 (6 bases). V lost 2 bases and J 7 bases, leaving 18 bases between the germline ends. CDR3 length: 15 amino acids. Germline values: CDR1 SQVTM, CDR2 ANQGSEA. Here the CDR3 DNA reads TGCAGCGTTGAACCTATTAACAGGGTGGGGAATGAGCAGTTCTTC. It codes for CSVEPINRVGNEQFF.

The gene calls are TRBV18 and TRBJ2-7, with 7 bases that match TRBD1. This CDR3 has 16 residues. The J segment lost 3 bases and the V segment lost 3 bases, leaving 11 bases of the junction unmatched. The germline gives CDR1 KGHSH, CDR2 LQKENI. CDR3 nucleotide sequence: TGTGCCAGCTCACCCGGGGCAGGGGGTCTTTACTACGAGCAGTACTTC. It codes for CASSPGAGGLYYEQYF. Drawing the rest from reference TRBV18 and TRBJ2-7, the complete variable domain is NAGVMQNPRHLVRRRGQEARLRCSPMKGHSHVYWYRQLPEEGLKFMVYLQKENIIDESGMPKERFSAEFPKEGPSILRIQQVVRGDSAAYFCASSPGAGGLYYEQYFGPGTRLTVT.

Note on this clonotype: Its ends do not fully match the called genes, so a read error is possible. This chain connects TRBV27 to TRBJ1-1, with 8 bases aligning to TRBD1. Germline V lookup: CDR1 MNHEY, CDR2 SMNVEV (reference sequence). The CDR3 is made up of 18 amino acids. DNA for the CDR3: TGTGCCAGCAGTTTCTATTTCGTCAGGGGGCAGAGGAACACTGAACCTTTCTTT. Encoded protein: CASSFYFVRGQRNTEPFF.

This chain joins TRBV7-6 and TRBJ1-6; 7 positions match TRBD1. V dropped 5 bases and J dropped 0; count of bases not matched to a gene: 4. Germline V gives CDR1 SGHVS, CDR2 FNYEAQ. The CDR3 sequence is 16 residues long. CDR3 nucleotides: TGTGCCAGCAGCCCACAGGGGAGCTCCTATAATTCACCCCTCCACTTT. Its protein is CASSPQGSSYNSPLHF.

A note on this clonotype: One end of the junction does not line up with germline, which may come from a read error. The CDR3 sequence: CAGSSDRDSPRTQYF. DNA of the CDR3: TGTGCCGGCAGCTCCGACCGGGACTCCCCGAGGACCCAGTACTTC. This chain links TRBV7-2 with TRBJ2-5; possible D gene TRBD2, 6 bases. The CDR3 loop spans 15 amino acids. CDR1 and CDR2 from the germline V gene are SGHTA and FQGNSA.